The 29 T cell receptor beta chains presented below share a single source sample, sequenced in a study of beta chain features in type 1 diabetes. The sequenced template was cDNA made from the entire isolated RNA. Using immunoSEQ multiplex PCR, the repertoire was profiled, and TCRdb retains in-frame clones only, with some absent. The sample lists 70,000 to 90,000 clones, around a third seen once, with about 0.42% in the top ten. Sequencing input: stem cell memory CD4+ T cells from blood. The receptors originated from a young woman in good health.

J is TRBJ2-3 and V is TRBV5-4; 7 bases fit TRBD1. There are 14 residues in the CDR3. Germline values: CDR1 SGHNT, CDR2 YYREEE (reference sequence). The V and J ends lost 2 bases and 5 bases, in that order; junction bases with no gene match: 5. The CDR3 reads CASSFLQGRDTQYF. In nucleotides, the CDR3 is TGTGCCAGCAGCTTCCTACAGGGGAGAGATACGCAGTATTTT.

The V call is TRBV7-9, the J call TRBJ2-4, with 7 bases identical to TRBD2. From germline, CDR1 is SEHNR and CDR2 FQNEAQ (reference sequence). CDR3 length: 14 amino acids. Trimming cost V 3 bases and J 8 bases; bases outside gene matches: 7. Written as DNA, the CDR3 is TGTGCCAGCAGCTTGGGAGGGCCCGGGGACATTCAGTACTTC. Translated: CASSLGGPGDIQYF.

The gene calls are TRBV27 and TRBJ1-5, with D perhaps matching TRBD1 (6 bases). This CDR3 is 16 amino acids long. Germline CDR1 MNHEY, CDR2 SMNVEV (reference sequence). Trimming took 8 bases from V and 7 from J, leaving 24 bases between them. CDR3 residues: CASGLIGGGNTQPQHF. As DNA, the CDR3 is TGTGCCAGCGGCCTGATAGGGGGGGGCAATACGCAGCCCCAGCATTTT.

This clone was picked up a small number of times. The CDR3 region is CASSHSGSPRETQYF. CDR3 coding DNA: TGCGCCAGCAGCCACAGCGGGAGCCCCCGGGAGACCCAGTACTTC. The chain combines TRBV5-1 with TRBJ2-5, with 8 bases matching TRBD2. There are 15 residues in the CDR3. The germline CDR1 and CDR2 sequences are SGHRS and YFSETQ. V dropped 4 bases and J dropped 5; count of bases not matched to a gene: 10. Full variable domain (remainder filled in from reference TRBV5-1 and TRBJ2-5): KAGVTQTPRYLIKTRGQQVTLSCSPISGHRSVSWYQQTPGQGLQFLFEYFSETQRNKGNFPGRFSGRQFSNSRSEMNVSTLELGDSALYLCASSHSGSPRETQYFGPGTRLLVL.

The rearrangement joins TRBV18 to TRBJ2-1; D is possibly TRBD1 (6 bases). The CDR3 sequence is 15 residues long. With 3 bases removed from V and 4 bases from J, the gap between germline ends came to 13 bases. The germline V gene has CDR1 KGHSH and CDR2 LQKENI. In DNA, the CDR3 is TGTGCCAGCTCACCTATCAGGGGTCCTTACAATGAGCAGTTCTTC. Protein product: CASSPIRGPYNEQFF.

This sequence joins TRBV4-2 and TRBJ2-2, with D possibly TRBD2 on 6 matching bases. V lost 0 bases and J 0 bases, leaving 14 bases between the germline ends. Germline V lookup: CDR1 LGHNA, CDR2 YNFKEQ. The CDR3 runs to 18 residues. CDR3 bases: TGTGCCAGCAGCCAAGACCCGGCGGGAACACCGAACACCGGGGAGCTGTTTTTT. Protein product: CASSQDPAGTPNTGELFF.

The genes are TRBV29-1 and TRBJ1-1; the D is unclear. With 0 bases removed from V and 2 bases from J, the gap between germline ends came to 7 bases. Germline values: CDR1 SQVTM, CDR2 ANQGSEA. This CDR3 contains 13 residues. The CDR3, as DNA: TGCAGCGTTGAAGATCGGGGTAACACTGAAGCTTTCTTT. Translating it yields CSVEDRGNTEAFF.

This clone was seen only once. The chain uses TRBV19 and TRBJ2-1, with D possibly being TRBD1 (5 bases). The germline V and J ends were trimmed by 5 bases and 1 base, with 12 bases remaining between them. From germline, CDR1 is LNHDA and CDR2 SQIVND (reference sequence). The CDR3 sequence is 15 residues long. The CDR3 loop is CASSPRETSYNEQFF. The CDR3 nucleotides read TGTGCCAGTAGTCCCAGGGAAACGTCCTACAATGAGCAGTTCTTC.

This clone occurred many times. The V and J genes are TRBV10-3 and TRBJ2-7; D gene ambiguous. The CDR3 runs 11 residues. Trimming removed 3 bases at V and 6 bases at J, with 6 bases between. Germline V CDR1 and CDR2: ENHRY, SYGVKD. The CDR3 spells CAISDLSEQYF. The DNA for the CDR3 is TGTGCCATCAGTGACCTAAGCGAGCAGTACTTC.

The chain employs TRBV11-3 and TRBJ2-2; D uncertain. The CDR3 loop spans 14 amino acids. The V end was cut by 3 bases, the J end by 6 bases, with 11 bases between. Per germline, CDR1 SGHNT and CDR2 YENEEA. CDR3 sequence: CASSFLSGPGELFF. The CDR3 region has the DNA TGTGCCAGCAGCTTCCTAAGTGGGCCCGGGGAGCTGTTTTTT.

The chain uses TRBV4-1 and TRBJ1-6; 10 bases fit TRBD1. The CDR3 length is 15 residues. V was clipped by 3 bases and J by 10 bases; unmatched bases: 6. Germline CDR1 MGHRA, CDR2 YSYEKL. CDR3 loop: CASSHPTGGGSPLHF. The CDR3 nucleotides read TGCGCCAGCAGCCACCCGACAGGGGGCGGCTCACCCCTCCACTTT.

The chain couples TRBV25-1 to TRBJ1-2; D unresolved. Trimming removed 1 base at V and 2 bases at J, with 14 bases between. CDR3 length equals 16 residues. In germline, CDR1 is MGHDK, CDR2 SYGVNS. As DNA, the CDR3 is TGTGCCAGCAGTGAATTTGGAGCAGGAGGCAACTATGGCTACACCTTC. It codes for CASSEFGAGGNYGYTF.

The DNA for the CDR3 is TGCAGCGTTGAAGACGTCCCGGGGAAACTGTTTTTT. Its translation is CSVEDVPGKLFF. The chain links TRBV29-1 to TRBJ1-4; D ambiguous. The CDR3 has 12 residues. Germline assignment: CDR1 SQVTM and CDR2 ANQGSEA. Trimming removed 0 bases at V and 11 bases at J, with 10 bases between. The full variable domain, in which reference TRBV29-1 and TRBJ1-4 provide the parts outside the CDR3, is SAVISQKPSRDICQRGTSLTIQCQVDSQVTMMFWYRQQPGQSLTLIATANQGSEATYESGFVIDKFPISRPNLTFSTLTVSNMSPEDSSIYLCSVEDVPGKLFFGSGTQLSVL.

The rearrangement links TRBV6-6 to TRBJ2-5, with 7 bases lining up with TRBD2. V shed 6 bases and J 5 bases; nucleotides not matched to a gene: 9. The CDR3 extends over 14 amino acids. Germline CDR1 and CDR2: MNHNY and SVGAGI (reference sequence). CDR3 bases: TGTGCCAGCAGCGGGACTACTTCTTCGGAGACCCAGTACTTC. Protein product: CASSGTTSSETQYF.

The chain employs TRBV11-3 and TRBJ2-3, with D possibly matching TRBD1 (6 bases). The germline V and J ends were trimmed by 3 bases and 5 bases, with 15 bases remaining between them. Germline CDR1 is SGHNT and CDR2 is YENEEA. CDR3 size: 15 residues. The DNA for the CDR3 is TGTGCCAGCAGCTTCGGTTTGGGGGCCCAAGATACGCAGTATTTT. It yields the protein CASSFGLGAQDTQYF. Full variable domain (outside the CDR3, taken from reference TRBV11-3 and TRBJ2-3): EAGVVQSPRYKIIEKKQPVAFWCNPISGHNTLYWYLQNLGQGPELLIRYENEEAVDDSQLPKDRFSAERLKGVDSTLKIQPAELGDSAVYLCASSFGLGAQDTQYFGPGTRLTVL.

The sample holds a few counts of this clone. The CDR3 here is CASAEEQSEKLFF. CDR3 in DNA: TGTGCTAGTGCTGAGGAACAAAGTGAAAAACTGTTTTTT. The J gene is TRBJ1-4, the V gene TRBV12-5; D remains unclear. Trimming took off 7 bases at V and 7 bases at J, with 13 bases between the two ends. The CDR3 loop spans 13 amino acids. CDR1 and CDR2 (germline): LGHNT, FRNRAP.

The chain couples TRBV19 to TRBJ1-2; D perhaps matches TRBD1 (6 bases). Looked up from germline, CDR1 is LNHDA and CDR2 is SQIVND (reference sequence). V lost 6 bases and J lost 7, with 12 bases in between. This CDR3 has 12 residues. CDR3 loop: CASSRTGSGYTF. CDR3 coding DNA: TGTGCCAGTAGCCGTACAGGGTCTGGCTACACCTTC.

The genes are TRBV5-1 and TRBJ2-7; TRBD2 agrees at 11 bases. Losses at the gene ends were 0 bases for V and 4 bases for J; bases not matched to a gene: 3. Germline CDR1 SGHRS, CDR2 YFSETQ. The CDR3 contains 15 residues. CDR3 coding DNA: TGCGCCAGCAGCTTGGTTCTAGCGGGGGGATACGAGCAGTACTTC. Amino acids: CASSLVLAGGYEQYF.

This clone was seen only once. V is TRBV12-5 and J is TRBJ1-5; D gene uncertain. Germline-derived CDR1 and CDR2 are LGHNT and FRNRAP. V gave up 3 bases and J gave up 6 bases, with 9 bases separating them. This CDR3 has 13 residues. CDR3: CASGLIEGQPQHF. The CDR3, as DNA: TGTGCTAGTGGTTTAATAGAGGGTCAGCCCCAGCATTTT. The whole variable domain, remainder taken from reference TRBV12-5 and TRBJ1-5, is DARVTQTPRHKVTEMGQEVTMRCQPILGHNTVFWYRQTMMQGLELLAYFRNRAPLDDSGMPKDRFSAEMPDATLATLKIQPSEPRDSAVYFCASGLIEGQPQHFGDGTRLSIL.

This clone has a single count. V is TRBV19 and J is TRBJ2-4; D perhaps matches TRBD1 (5 bases). V lost 1 base, J lost 6 bases, and 16 bases lay in between. Germline CDR1 and CDR2: LNHDA and SQIVND (reference sequence). This CDR3 is built from 16 residues. CDR3: CASSIGVGAVGNIQYF. CDR3 sequence (DNA): TGTGCCAGTAGTATAGGGGTTGGGGCAGTAGGAAACATTCAGTACTTC.

This clone was observed a handful of times. The V call is TRBV11-2, the J call TRBJ2-5; TRBD1 is a possible D gene (5 bases). The CDR3 loop spans 16 amino acids. CDR1 is SGHAT and CDR2 is FQNNGV in the germline V gene. V lost 5 bases and J 1 base, leaving 17 bases between the germline ends. The DNA for the CDR3 is TGTGCCAGCAGCCCGGCAGGGCTAACAATCCAAGAGACCCAGTACTTC. As protein: CASSPAGLTIQETQYF. Together with reference TRBV11-2 and TRBJ2-5, the CDR3 gives the full variable domain: EAGVAQSPRYKIIEKRQSVAFWCNPISGHATLYWYQQILGQGPKLLIQFQNNGVVDDSQLPKDRFSAERLKGVDSTLKIQPAKLEDSAVYLCASSPAGLTIQETQYFGPGTRLLVL.

This clone has more than one count but fewer than ten. This chain joins TRBV15 and TRBJ2-1, with 7 bases lining up with TRBD2. This CDR3 contains 16 residues. V lost 0 bases and J lost 2; bases outside the gene matches: 4. CDR1 LNHNV and CDR2 YYDKDF come from the germline V gene (reference sequence). The CDR3 DNA reads TGTGCCACCAGCAGAGATAGAGCGGGGCCCTACAATGAGCAGTTCTTC. This codes for CATSRDRAGPYNEQFF.

This chain joins TRBV6-5 and TRBJ1-3; perhaps TRBD1 as D (5 bases). Germline V lookup: CDR1 MNHEY, CDR2 SVGAGI. This CDR3 is built from 15 residues. Trimming took 4 bases from V and 1 from J, leaving 11 bases between them. CDR3 in amino acids: CASSSDGTSGNTIYF. In DNA form, the CDR3 reads TGTGCCAGCAGTTCTGACGGGACTTCTGGAAACACCATATATTTT.

The rearrangement joins TRBV9 to TRBJ1-5; no clear D gene. V was pared by 2 bases and J by 2 bases, with 11 bases between. Germline V CDR1 and CDR2: SGDLS, YYNGEE. This CDR3 is built from 15 residues. CDR3 loop: CASSVSGRGNQPQHF. In DNA form, the CDR3 reads TGTGCCAGCAGCGTGTCGGGGAGGGGCAATCAGCCCCAGCATTTT.

The chain uses TRBV19 and TRBJ1-1; 8 bases map to TRBD1. Germline V CDR1 and CDR2: LNHDA, SQIVND (reference sequence). J lost 0 bases, V lost 3 bases, and 3 bases had no gene match. The CDR3 consists of 15 residues. The CDR3 nucleotides read TGTGCCAGTAGTATTCCGACAGGGGTGAACACTGAAGCTTTCTTT. Translated, it gives CASSIPTGVNTEAFF.

V and J are TRBV7-2 and TRBJ1-1, with TRBD1 matching 9 bases. Germline loops: CDR1 SGHTA, CDR2 FQGNSA. The CDR3 loop spans 15 amino acids. V shed 3 bases, J shed 3 bases, and the junction held 5 bases outside the gene matches. CDR3 bases: TGTGCCAGCAGCTTCCCAGACAGGGGGGACACTGAAGCTTTCTTT. As protein: CASSFPDRGDTEAFF.

In its sample, this clone was seen a few times. This chain links TRBV7-9 with TRBJ2-3, with a weak D call TRBD1 (6 bases). The CDR3 loop spans 14 amino acids. With 4 bases removed from V and 0 bases from J, the gap between germline ends came to 8 bases. Germline loops: CDR1 SEHNR, CDR2 FQNEAQ (reference sequence). Written as DNA, the CDR3 is TGTGCCAGCAGCTCAGGGGCCAGCACAGATACGCAGTATTTT. Translated, it gives CASSSGASTDTQYF.

The chain has TRBV2 and TRBJ2-5; TRBD2 aligns across 14 bases. With the DNA end fitting TRBJ2-7 better, the J assignment may be wrong. The CDR3 totals 15 residues. Germline V CDR1 and CDR2: SNHLY, FYNNEI. CDR3 DNA: TGTGCCAGCAGTCCGGGACTAGCGGGAGCCCACGAGCAGTACTTC. Protein: CASSPGLAGAHEQYF.

Only one count was recorded for this clone. This sequence joins TRBV7-9 and TRBJ2-2; tentative D call: TRBD2 (5 bases). The germline V and J ends were trimmed by 5 bases and 2 bases, with 12 bases remaining between them. The CDR3 consists of 15 residues. Germline CDR1 SEHNR, CDR2 FQNEAQ (reference sequence). The CDR3 spells CASSHDYPNTGELFF. The DNA of the CDR3 is TGTGCCAGCAGCCATGACTATCCTAACACCGGGGAGCTGTTTTTT.